The TCR beta chain under discussion was sequenced for a study of shared clonotypes between healthy human individuals. Once extracted for a subset, genomic DNA was divided evenly among several immunoSEQ plates. Only in-frame clones appear in the TCRdb table, and some are missing; sequencing was by immunoSEQ multiplex PCR. Among about 2.1 million clones listed, around 93% were seen once. It was CD45RO-negative cells, positively selected for CCR7, that made up naive CD8 cells, with terminally differentiated effector memory CD45RA+ cells excluded. The V and J ends lost 0 bases and 4 bases, in that order; junction bases with no gene match: 9. Germline V gene lookup returns CDR1 SGDLS and CDR2 YYNGEE. The CDR3 runs to 16 residues.

This receptor was taken from a man aged 18 to 30 in good health. Some clones in this sample may be carry-over from other donors' samples. Sequenced: naive CD8+ T cells from PBMCs. The rearrangement joins TRBV9 to TRBJ2-7; the match to TRBD2 covers 8 bases. The DNA of the CDR3 is TGTGCCAGCAGCGTAGGTAGGAAGGCTAGCGGGTACGAGCAGTACTTC. Translation gives CASSVGRKASGYEQYF.